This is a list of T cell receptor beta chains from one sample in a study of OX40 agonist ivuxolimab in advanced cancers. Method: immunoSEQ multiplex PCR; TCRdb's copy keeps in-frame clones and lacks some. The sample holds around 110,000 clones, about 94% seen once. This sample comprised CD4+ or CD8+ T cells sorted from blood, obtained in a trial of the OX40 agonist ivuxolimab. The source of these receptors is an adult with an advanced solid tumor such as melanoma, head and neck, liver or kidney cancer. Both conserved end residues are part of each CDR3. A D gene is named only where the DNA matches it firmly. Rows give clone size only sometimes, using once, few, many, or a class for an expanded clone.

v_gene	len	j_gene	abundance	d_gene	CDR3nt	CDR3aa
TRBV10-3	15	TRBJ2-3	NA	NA	TGTGCCATCAGTGACTGGACAGAGTCTACAGATACGCAGTATTTT	CAISDWTESTDTQYF
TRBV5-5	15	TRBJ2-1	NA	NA	TGTGCCAGCAGCGGGGGACGAGGATCCTACAATGAGCAGTTCTTC	CASSGGRGSYNEQFF
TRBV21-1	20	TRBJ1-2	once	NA	TGTGCCAGCAGCAAAAATAGTAAAGGACAGGGGCGAGAATGGAGTTATGGCTACACCTTC	CASSKNSKGQGREWSYGYTF
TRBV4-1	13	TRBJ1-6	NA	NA	TGCGCCAGTGCCAAGGGCGAGAATTCACCCCTCCACTTT	CASAKGENSPLHF
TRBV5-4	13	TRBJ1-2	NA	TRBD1	TGTGCCAGCAGCCCGACAGGGGCTTATGGCTACACCTTC	CASSPTGAYGYTF
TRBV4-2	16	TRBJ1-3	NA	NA	TGTGCCAGCAGCCAAGACCAGGGGCGCTCTGGAAACACCATATATTTT	CASSQDQGRSGNTIYF
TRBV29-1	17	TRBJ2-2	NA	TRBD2	TGCAGCGCGGAGCCTAGCGGGGACGCTACTGGGACCGGGGAGCTGTTTTTT	CSAEPSGDATGTGELFF
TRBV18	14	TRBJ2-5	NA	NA	TGTGCCAGCTCACCACTGTGGGCGGGAGAGACCCAGTACTTC	CASSPLWAGETQYF
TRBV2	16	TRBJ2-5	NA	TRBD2	TGTGCCAGCACTTTAGGGCTAGCGGGGCTCCAAGAGACCCAGTACTTC	CASTLGLAGLQETQYF
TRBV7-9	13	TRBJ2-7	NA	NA	TGTGCCAGCAGCTCGAAAGGGGTATCCGAGCAGTACTTC	CASSSKGVSEQYF
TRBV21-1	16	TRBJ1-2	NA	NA	TGTGCCAGCAGCAAAGCGTCCGGTGTGGTGGACTATGGCTACACCTTC	CASSKASGVVDYGYTF
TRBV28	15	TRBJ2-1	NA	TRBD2	TGTGCCAGCAGTACCGGGACTAGCGGGGGTGATGAGCAGTTCTTC	CASSTGTSGGDEQFF
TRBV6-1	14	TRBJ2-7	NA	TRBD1	TGTGCCGCCGTGTTTGGACAGGGGATAGACGAGCAGTACTTC	CAAVFGQGIDEQYF
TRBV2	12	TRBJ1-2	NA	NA	TGTGCCAGCAGTTTACAGGATTATGGCTACACCTTC	CASSLQDYGYTF
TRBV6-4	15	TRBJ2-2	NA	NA	TGTGCCAGCAGTGAAGGGACAGCGGGGACCGGGGAGCTGTTTTTT	CASSEGTAGTGELFF
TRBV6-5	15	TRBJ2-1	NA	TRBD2	TGTGCCAGCAGTTCCTCGGGGGGCTCCTACAATGAGCAGTTCTTC	CASSSSGGSYNEQFF
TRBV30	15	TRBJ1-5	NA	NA	TGTGCCTGGTCCGGACGACCGGGCAGGCGCCAGTCCCAGCATTTT	CAWSGRPGRRQSQHF
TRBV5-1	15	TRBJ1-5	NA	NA	TGCGCCAGCAGCTTGGCCGGGTCAGTTAATCAGCCCCAGCATTTT	CASSLAGSVNQPQHF
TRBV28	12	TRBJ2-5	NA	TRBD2	TGTGCCAGCAGTTTACAAAGACTAGCGGTTTACTTC	CASSLQRLAVYF
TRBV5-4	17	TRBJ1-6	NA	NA	TGTGCCAGCAGTTCCGGGGCCACTAGCTCCTATAATTCACCCCTCCACTTT	CASSSGATSSYNSPLHF
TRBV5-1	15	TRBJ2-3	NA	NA	TGCGCCAGCAGCTTGGGGCTAGCTGTCCCAGATACGCAGTATTTT	CASSLGLAVPDTQYF
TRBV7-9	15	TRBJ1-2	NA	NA	TGTGCCAGCAGCTTAGCGATGAAGGCTAACTATGGCTACACCTTC	CASSLAMKANYGYTF
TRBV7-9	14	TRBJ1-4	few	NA	TGTGCCAGCAGTCTATCCGCAACTAATGAAAAACTGTTTTTT	CASSLSATNEKLFF
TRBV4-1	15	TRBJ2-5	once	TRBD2	TGCGCCAGCAGCCAAGGGACTAGCGACCAAGAGACCCAGTACTTC	CASSQGTSDQETQYF
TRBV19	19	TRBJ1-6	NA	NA	TGTGCCAGTAGTATTTTCGGGGTAGGGGCCAGGGGCTATAATTCACCCCTCCACTTT	CASSIFGVGARGYNSPLHF
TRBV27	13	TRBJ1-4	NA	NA	TGTGCCAGCAGTTTACGACACCGCGAAAGACTGTTTTTT	CASSLRHRERLFF
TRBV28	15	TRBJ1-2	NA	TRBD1	TGTGCCAGCAGTTTAGTAACAGGGGTGGGCGGTGGCTACACCTTC	CASSLVTGVGGGYTF
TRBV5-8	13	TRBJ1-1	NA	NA	TGTGCCAGCAGCTTTGGGGGTAGGACTGAAGCTTTCTTT	CASSFGGRTEAFF
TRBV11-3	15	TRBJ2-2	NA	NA	TGTGCCAGCAGCTTAGTTCGGGGCGGAACCGGGGAGCTGTTTTTT	CASSLVRGGTGELFF
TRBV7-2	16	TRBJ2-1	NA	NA	TGTGCCAGCAGCTTAGAAGGTGGCCTTCCTCTGGATGAGCAGTTCTTC	CASSLEGGLPLDEQFF
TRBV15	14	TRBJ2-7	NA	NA	TGTGCCACCAGCAGAGGACGGGCTGGCTACGAGCAGTACTTC	CATSRGRAGYEQYF
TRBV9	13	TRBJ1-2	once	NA	TGTGCCAGCAGCGCGGGACCTGGGATTGGCTACACCTTC	CASSAGPGIGYTF
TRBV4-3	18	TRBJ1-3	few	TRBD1	TGCGCCAGCAGCCGCCAGGTTGGGACAGTTGACTCTGGAAACACCATATATTTT	CASSRQVGTVDSGNTIYF
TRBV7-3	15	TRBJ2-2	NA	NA	TGTGCCAGCAGCTCAACCACTAGTATCACCGGGGAGCTGTTTTTT	CASSSTTSITGELFF
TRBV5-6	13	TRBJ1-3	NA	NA	TGTGCCAGCAGCTTGACGAGTCTGAACACCATATATTTT	CASSLTSLNTIYF
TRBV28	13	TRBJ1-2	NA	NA	TGTGCCAGCAGTTTCCCCCATAACTATGGCTACACCTTC	CASSFPHNYGYTF
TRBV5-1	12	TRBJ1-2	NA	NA	TGCGCCAGCAGCCCCGGGGACTATGGCTACACCTTC	CASSPGDYGYTF
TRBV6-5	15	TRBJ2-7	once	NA	TGTGCCAGCAGTTACTCGTCGGTGGGGGAATACGAGCAGTACTTC	CASSYSSVGEYEQYF
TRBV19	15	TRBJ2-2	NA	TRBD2	TGTGCCAGTAGTACCTCCGGCGGGAGTACCGGGGAGCTGTTTTTT	CASSTSGGSTGELFF
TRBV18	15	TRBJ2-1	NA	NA	TGTGCCAGCTCTCACTCGGCTTATAGCTACAATGAGCAGTTCTTC	CASSHSAYSYNEQFF
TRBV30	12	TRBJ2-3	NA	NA	TGTGCCTGGAATCCGGGCACAGATACGCAGTATTTT	CAWNPGTDTQYF
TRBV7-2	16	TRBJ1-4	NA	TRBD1	TGTGCCAGCAGCCCAGACAGGGTTGCAACTAATGAAAAACTGTTTTTT	CASSPDRVATNEKLFF
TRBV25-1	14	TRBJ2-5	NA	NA	TGTGCCAGCAGTGAATTCCCCCCTTCCCAGACCCAGTACTTC	CASSEFPPSQTQYF
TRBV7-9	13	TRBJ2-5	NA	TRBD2	TGTGCCAGCCTCCTAGCGGGGGGGGAGACCCAGTACTTC	CASLLAGGETQYF
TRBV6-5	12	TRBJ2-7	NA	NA	TGTGCCAGCAGCGCTAACCGCTACGAGCAGTACTTC	CASSANRYEQYF
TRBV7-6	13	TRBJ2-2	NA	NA	TGTGCCAGCAGCTTAGTGCTGGGCGGGGAGCTGTTTTTT	CASSLVLGGELFF
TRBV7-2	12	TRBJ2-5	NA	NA	TGTGCCAGCAGCCCAAGGGGAGAGACCCAGTACTTC	CASSPRGETQYF
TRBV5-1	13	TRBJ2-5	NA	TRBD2	TGCGCCAGCAGCTTGAGGGGAGGGGAGACCCAGTACTTC	CASSLRGGETQYF
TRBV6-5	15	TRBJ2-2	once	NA	TGTGCCATCCCGGACATATCGGGATCCACCGGGGAGCTGTTTTTT	CAIPDISGSTGELFF
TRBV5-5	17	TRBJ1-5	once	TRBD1	TGTGCCAGCAGCTCCGGACAGGGTCCGAGAGGCAATCAGCCCCAGCATTTT	CASSSGQGPRGNQPQHF
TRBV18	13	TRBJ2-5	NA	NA	TGTGCCAGCTCACCACCGGAGAGGGAGACCCAGTACTTC	CASSPPERETQYF
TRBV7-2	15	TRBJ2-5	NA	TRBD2	TGTGCCAGCAGTCGACTAGCGGAGCGAGGGGAGACCCAGTACTTC	CASSRLAERGETQYF
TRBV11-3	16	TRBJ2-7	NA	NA	TGTGCCAGCAGCCGCGGCGGAGGGGCCTCCCCCTACGAGCAGTACTTC	CASSRGGGASPYEQYF
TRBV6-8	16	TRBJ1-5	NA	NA	TGTGCCAGCAGCCCTCGCATGACCGAGGGCAATCAGCCCCAGCATTTT	CASSPRMTEGNQPQHF
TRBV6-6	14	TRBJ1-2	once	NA	TGTGCCAGCAGTTACCAGAAAGCTAACTATGGCTACACCTTC	CASSYQKANYGYTF
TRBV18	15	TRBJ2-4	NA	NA	TGTGCCAGCTCACCACCCGGGACAAGAAAAAACATTCAGTACTTC	CASSPPGTRKNIQYF
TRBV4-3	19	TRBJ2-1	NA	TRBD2	TGCGCCAGCAGCCCCCAACTAGCGGGAGGGCCTAACCCCTACAATGAGCAGTTCTTC	CASSPQLAGGPNPYNEQFF
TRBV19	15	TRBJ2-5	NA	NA	TGTGCCACGTCCCCCAACAGGGGAGGCGGAGAGACCCAGTACTTC	CATSPNRGGGETQYF
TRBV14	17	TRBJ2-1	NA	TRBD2	TGTGCCAGCAGCCAAGATCGGCTGACTAGCGGGTTCGATGAGCAGTTCTTC	CASSQDRLTSGFDEQFF
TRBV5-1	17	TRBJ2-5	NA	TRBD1	TGCGCCAGCAGCTTGGACGGGACAGGGGGACTCCAAGAGACCCAGTACTTC	CASSLDGTGGLQETQYF